This T cell receptor (beta chain) was captured by sequencing in a study of blood T cell repertoires in COVID-19. Study background: Collection of acute and convalescent COVID-19 samples took place in the United States, Italy and Spain. Sample material is recorded as cDNA or gDNA derived from T cells, B-cell-depleted T cells, or PBMCs.

The CDR3 covers 16 residues. Germline values: CDR1 SGHNT, CDR2 YYREEE (reference sequence). With 4 bases removed from V and 5 bases from J, the gap between germline ends came to 16 bases. Per the original data handling: Reference gene primer amplification gave estimated nucleated cell counts. Some clones are missing from TCRdb's copy, which holds only in-frame ones; the method was immunoSEQ multiplex PCR. The V and J calls and clone size are taken from that table; D and trimming were inferred from the DNA. The table lists 100,000 to 150,000 clones, 85% of them singletons. This clone was counted between two and nine times.

J is TRBJ1-6 and V is TRBV5-4, with D unresolved. The sequenced material came from peripheral blood. This TCR was sampled from a woman aged 80 or over with acute or convalescent COVID-19. As DNA, the CDR3 is TGTGCCAGCAGCCCCAACTTAGGGAGCAATAATTCACCCCTCCACTTT. This translates into CASSPNLGSNNSPLHF.